Below are 11 T cell receptor beta chains sequenced from a single sample in a study of T cell responses to AZD1222 COVID-19 vaccine. Profiled with immunoSEQ multiplex PCR; TCRdb holds only in-frame clones, not every one. This table has some 81,000 clones, 75% to 95% appearing once. This material consisted of peripheral blood, taken 28 days after the second AZD1222 dose. These receptors were collected from an adult who received the AZD1222 COVID-19 vaccine.

This clone came up once. Distinct nucleotide sequences in the sample also encode this CDR3. The chain links TRBV28 to TRBJ1-6; 7 nucleotides match TRBD1. J was trimmed by 7 bases and V by 5 bases; bases with no gene match: 2. Germline V gives CDR1 MDHEN, CDR2 SYDVKM. The CDR3 consists of 13 residues. The CDR3 loop reads CASSRDSNSPLHF. In nucleotides, the CDR3 is TGTGCCAGCAGTCGGGACAGCAATTCACCCCTCCACTTT.

V is TRBV5-1 and J is TRBJ2-1, with 7 nucleotides matching TRBD1. The CDR3 sequence is 18 residues long. The ends lost 0 bases at V and 0 bases at J; junction bases unmatched: 9. The germline V gene encodes CDR1 SGHRS and CDR2 YFSETQ. CDR3: CASSLGPMTGSSYNEQFF. The CDR3 bases are TGCGCCAGCAGCTTGGGCCCGATGACAGGGAGCTCCTACAATGAGCAGTTCTTC.

The V call is TRBV28, the J call TRBJ1-4; possibly TRBD1 for D (5 bases). CDR1 is MDHEN, CDR2 SYDVKM, per germline. Between the trimmed V and J ends, which lost 5 bases and 1 base, there was a span of 11 bases. This CDR3 comprises 15 residues. The CDR3 loop reads CASSHQGRTNEKLFF. DNA for the CDR3: TGTGCCAGCAGTCATCAGGGCAGAACTAATGAAAAACTGTTTTTT.

This chain connects TRBV5-1 to TRBJ1-3; D may be TRBD1 (6 bases). Germline V gene sequence: CDR1 SGHRS, CDR2 YFSETQ. The CDR3 spans 16 residues. The V end lost 1 base, the J end lost 2 bases, and 13 bases lay between the germline ends. The DNA for the CDR3 is TGCGCCAGCAGCTTGAGACCGGGGGCCCCTGGAAACACCATATATTTT. Translated: CASSLRPGAPGNTIYF.

This clone was seen more than once but under ten times. This chain links TRBV5-5 with TRBJ2-7, with TRBD2 as a possible D gene (6 bases). The CDR3 sequence is 16 residues long. Germline V gene data show CDR1 as SGHKS and CDR2 as YYEKEE (reference sequence). V was trimmed by 7 bases and J by 4 bases, leaving 24 bases between them. CDR3 protein: CASHKGPRPEGYEQYF. The DNA of the CDR3 is TGTGCCAGCCATAAGGGACCTAGACCGGAGGGGTACGAGCAGTACTTC.

The genes are TRBV4-1 and TRBJ2-3, with 9 bases that match TRBD2. The CDR3 length is 15 residues. The germline gives CDR1 MGHRA, CDR2 YSYEKL. V shed 2 bases and J 6 bases; nucleotides not matched to a gene: 6. CDR3 DNA: TGCGCCAGCAGCCAACATAGCGGGAGAGATGATACGCAGTATTTT. Its protein is CASSQHSGRDDTQYF.

J is TRBJ1-1 and V is TRBV27; D ambiguous. CDR3 length: 14 residues. Trimming removed 4 bases from V and 2 bases from J, with 11 bases in between. Per the germline V gene, CDR1 is MNHEY and CDR2 is SMNVEV (reference sequence). The CDR3 is CASSSRALNTEAFF. The CDR3 nucleotides read TGTGCCAGCAGTTCCCGTGCCCTAAACACTGAAGCTTTCTTT.

The gene calls are TRBV6-2 or TRBV6-3 and TRBJ1-2; D might be TRBD1 (6 bases). The V end was cut by 5 bases, the J end by 7 bases, with 20 bases between. The length of the CDR3 is 15 residues. In germline, CDR1 is MNHEY, CDR2 SVGEGT. The DNA for the CDR3 is TGTGCCAGCAGTAGTACCGCGGGACACCTAGGTGGCTACACCTTC. Translated: CASSSTAGHLGGYTF.

The chain uses TRBV5-1 and TRBJ2-3, with D possibly TRBD2 on 6 matching bases. Germline CDR1 is SGHRS and CDR2 is YFSETQ. The CDR3 spans 13 residues. Trimming cost V 4 bases and J 4 bases, with 10 bases left between them. CDR3: CASSPWGADTQYF. CDR3 DNA: TGCGCCAGCAGCCCCTGGGGGGCAGATACGCAGTATTTT.

V gene TRBV5-1 combines with J gene TRBJ1-5; D unresolved. This CDR3 is 16 amino acids long. Germline CDR1 SGHRS, CDR2 YFSETQ. Trimming removed 0 bases from V and 3 bases from J, with 13 bases in between. CDR3 loop: CASSLEAGMTNQPQHF. DNA for the CDR3: TGCGCCAGCAGCTTGGAGGCGGGAATGACCAATCAGCCCCAGCATTTT.

The V call is TRBV19, the J call TRBJ2-6; D ambiguous. V lost 5 bases and J lost 0, with 8 bases in between. In germline, CDR1 is LNHDA, CDR2 SQIVND (reference sequence). The CDR3 totals 15 residues. CDR3 bases: TGTGCCAGTAGTCCCCCTTACTCTGGGGCCAACGTCCTGACTTTC. Its translation: CASSPPYSGANVLTF. The whole variable domain, filled in from reference TRBV19 and TRBJ2-6, reads DGGITQSPKYLFRKEGQNVTLSCEQNLNHDAMYWYRQDPGQGLRLIYYSQIVNDFQKGDIAEGYSVSREKKESFPLTVTSAQKNPTAFYLCASSPPYSGANVLTFGAGSRLTVL.